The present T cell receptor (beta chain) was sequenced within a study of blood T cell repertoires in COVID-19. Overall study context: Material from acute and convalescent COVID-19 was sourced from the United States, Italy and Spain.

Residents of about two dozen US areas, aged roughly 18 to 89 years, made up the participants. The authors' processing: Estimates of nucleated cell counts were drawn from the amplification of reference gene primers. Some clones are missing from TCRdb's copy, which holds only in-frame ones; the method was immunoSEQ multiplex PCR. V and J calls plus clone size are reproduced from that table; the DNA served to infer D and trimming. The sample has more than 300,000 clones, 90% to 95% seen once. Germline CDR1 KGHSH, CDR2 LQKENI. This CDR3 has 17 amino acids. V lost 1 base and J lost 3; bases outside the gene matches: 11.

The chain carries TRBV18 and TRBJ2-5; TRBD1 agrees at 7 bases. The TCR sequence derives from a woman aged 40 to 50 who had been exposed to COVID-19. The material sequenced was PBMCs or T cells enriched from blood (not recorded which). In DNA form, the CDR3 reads TGTGCCAGCTCACCACGGACAGGACATGCATCAAAAGAGACCCAGTACTTC. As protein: CASSPRTGHASKETQYF.